This T cell receptor (beta chain) was profiled in a study of human T cells and chemical hapten exposure (dated by TCRdb to the early 2020s). At the level of the whole study: For sensitization, 2% DPC in acetone was applied to a 2 cm by 2 cm area of upper inner arm skin. Throughout the study period of roughly 24 weeks, patients also received therapeutic DPC doses to the scalp every week. Patch testing on the upper back used Finn chambers containing 0.01% DPC, with scoring done after 6 days according to International Contact Dermatitis Research Group standards. The patient cohort, mostly female, included alopecia areata with under or over 50% scalp involvement, alopecia totalis and alopecia universalis. Libraries were pooled for sequencing, and variation in per-sample TCR yields was attributed mainly to small differences in library volumes within the pool. About 27 alopecia patients gave blood for TCR sequencing at one to four time points (pre-sensitization, 2, 6 and 24 weeks). Patient blood was sampled pre-sensitization (week 0) and at 2, 6 and about 24 weeks after DPC sensitization. Peripheral blood TCR repertoire changes were tracked in vivo in alopecia patients during primary and secondary sensitization to the hapten diphenylcyclopropenone (DPC).

The method was RACE. Sequenced on a NextSeq 500. Library preparation attached unique molecular identifiers to individual cDNA molecules for quantitative, reproducible TCR counting. Each blood RNA sample was used to sequence both TCR alpha and TCR beta chains. The original pipeline was this. The median number of TCRs per sample was 85,000 to 100,000, ranging from 23,224 to 690,600. The Decombinator software suite was used to annotate the V, J and CDR3 of the TCR reads. For the PS versus PT1 abundance plots, all samples were subsampled to the same number of TCRs (28,000). TCRs were defined as expanded if absent before sensitization and observed at least eight times at the 2-week time point. Using fastp at Q25 and MiXCR, TCRdb reprocessed the public reads and kept productive beta chains. Each CDR3 protein gets just one entry, which takes the most common genes and DNA from the rows behind it. The V and J calls were not made by the authors but by TCRdb's processing. The sample records about 380,000 distinct CDR3 sequences, around 5% of which are singletons. The ten most abundant clones make up about 2.2% of the sample.

The sample holds many counts of this clonotype. The target of this receptor is not known. Per-nucleotide qualities are absent, and no much larger clonotype sits a single base away. The intended sense of this specimen's time point label: patch test 1, 2 weeks after DPC sensitization. The treatment or condition label on this specimen signifies: therapeutic diphenylcyclopropenone sensitization with weekly scalp DPC. At each patch-test visit, blood was drawn before the patch test was applied. Patients were considered eligible if aged 18 to 70, diagnosed with alopecia and deemed suitable for DPC therapy, and patients were excluded if pregnant. Unfractionated whole blood was collected in Tempus Blood RNA tubes, and total RNA was extracted from that blood. Paper-wide results and their limitations: Compared with pre-sensitization or healthy control sets, expanded TCRs formed significantly more large CDR3 similarity clusters, which is consistent with antigen-driven responses. DPC sensitization did not change the number of TCRs with a frequency above 1 in 1000, and there was no evidence of changes in global repertoire structure. After repeated subsampling, changes were observed in the strength of the expansion versus patch-test correlation and in the threshold at which the correlation became significant. All patients had alopecia, a presumed autoimmune disease, so their immune response might differ from that of healthy individuals. Patch test score was positively correlated with the number of PT1 expanded TCRs, with significance at thresholds 8, 16 and 32 but not at 4.

For this chain, trimming is 0 bases at the V end and 4 bases at the J end, and the number of junction bases without a gene match is 5. The germline V gene encodes CDR1 GTSNPN and CDR2 SVGIG (reference sequence). Inclusive of the bounding cysteine and phenylalanine, the CDR3 is 16 residues long. The read is trimmed to its CDR3 DNA, 48 bases read in frame from base 1. This specimen consisted of whole blood, obtained in connection with sensitization to the hapten diphenylcyclopropenone (DPC). The TCR originated in a woman aged 45-65 years with alopecia areata. Some clones in this sample may be carry-over from other donors' samples. The chain is made from TRBV30 and TRBJ2-1; TRBD2 matches 11 bases in the middle. The CDR3 here reads CAWSVWGLADYNEQFF. In nucleotides, the sequence is TGTGCCTGGAGTGTTTGGGGACTAGCGGATTACAATGAGCAGTTCTTC.